This T cell receptor (beta chain) was obtained from a study of blood T cell repertoires in COVID-19. Overall study context: T cells, B-cell-depleted T cells, or PBMCs provided the cDNA or gDNA that served as material.

Participant-given clinical history determined each cohort assignment. The repertoire was sequenced with immunoSEQ multiplex PCR; TCRdb's copy has only in-frame clones and lacks some. This table holds more than 300,000 clones, roughly 91% found once. The CDR3 extends over 14 amino acids. The V end lost 6 bases, the J end lost 8 bases, and 16 bases lay between the germline ends. Germline lookup yields CDR1 MDHEN and CDR2 SYDVKM. This clonotype was sampled from a woman in her thirties who had recovered from COVID-19. V is TRBV28 and J is TRBJ1-4, with D perhaps matching TRBD1 (5 bases). Source material: PBMCs or T cells enriched from blood (not recorded which). The CDR3 bases are TGTGCCAGCAGCCCGGGGGTACCAGGCGAAAAACTGTTTTTT. Amino acid sequence: CASSPGVPGEKLFF. The variable domain in full, with the rest retrieved from reference TRBV28 and TRBJ1-4, is DVKVTQSSRYLVKRTGEKVFLECVQDMDHENMFWYRQDPGLGLRLIYFSYDVKMKEKGDIPEGYSVSREKKERFSLILESASTNQTSMYLCASSPGVPGEKLFFGSGTQLSVL.